One sample yielded the 27 T cell receptor beta chains listed below, sequenced in a study of blood T cell repertoires in COVID-19. The table came from immunoSEQ multiplex PCR; TCRdb's copy has only in-frame clones and leaves some out. The sample includes 200,000 or so clones, over 80% of them seen just once. The specimen was peripheral blood. The receptors come from a man between 60 and 75 years old with COVID-19, enrolled during active disease.

V is TRBV6-6 and J is TRBJ1-5, with D possibly matching TRBD1 (5 bases). Germline V CDR1 and CDR2: MNHNY, SVGAGI (reference sequence). V was clipped by 6 bases and J by 6 bases, with 15 bases between them. The CDR3 is 14 residues long. DNA of the CDR3: TGTGCCAGCAGCACGCCTCAGGGAAGTCAGCCCCAGCATTTT. This encodes CASSTPQGSQPQHF.

This rearrangement joins TRBV6-6 to TRBJ2-7; D may be TRBD2 (6 bases). The V gene lost 5 bases and the J gene lost 1 base, with 15 bases spanning the gap. This CDR3 spans 15 amino acids. Looked up from germline, CDR1 is MNHNY and CDR2 is SVGAGI (reference sequence). The CDR3 loop is CASSLRGSNSYEQYF. In DNA, the CDR3 is TGTGCCAGCAGTCTCCGGGGGTCAAATTCCTACGAGCAGTACTTC.

The gene calls are TRBV7-9 and TRBJ1-4; 12 bases line up with TRBD1. The CDR3 consists of 19 residues. From germline, CDR1 is SEHNR and CDR2 FQNEAQ (reference sequence). V lost 3 bases and J lost 4; bases outside the gene matches: 12. The CDR3, as DNA: TGTGCCAGCAGCTTCACCGGGACAGGGGGCTCCCGGAGTAATGAAAAACTGTTTTTT. This codes for CASSFTGTGGSRSNEKLFF.

This clone was counted once. The chain uses TRBV19 and TRBJ1-2; D is uncertain. CDR3 length: 14 residues. Trimming shortened V by 0 bases and J by 0 bases, and 5 bases separated the two germline ends. Germline V CDR1 and CDR2: LNHDA, SQIVND (reference sequence). The CDR3 reads CASSIDQTNYGYTF. CDR3 DNA: TGTGCCAGTAGTATAGACCAGACTAACTATGGCTACACCTTC.

The V gene is TRBV4-2, the J gene TRBJ1-5; D gene unclear. The CDR3 covers 15 residues. Germline V gives CDR1 LGHNA, CDR2 YNFKEQ. V gave up 1 base and J gave up 4 bases, with 11 bases separating them. The CDR3 DNA reads as TGTGCCAGCAGCCAAGCGATGCAGGTAAATCAGCCCCAGCATTTT. It is translated as CASSQAMQVNQPQHF.

The chain combines TRBV30 with TRBJ1-5; D gene unclear. Germline-derived CDR1 and CDR2 are GTSNPN and SVGIG (reference sequence). The CDR3 sequence is 13 residues long. Deletions cut 0 bases from V and 5 bases from J, with 8 bases between. CDR3 in DNA: TGTGCCTGGAGTGTTTCCCTTGATCAGCCCCAGCATTTT. As protein: CAWSVSLDQPQHF.

This clone has only one observation. This chain uses TRBV6-5 with TRBJ2-1; D may be TRBD2 (6 bases). Germline V CDR1 and CDR2: MNHEY, SVGAGI. This CDR3 region has 15 residues. V shed 2 bases and J shed 0 bases, with 8 bases lying between them. CDR3 sequence: CASSYGGASYNEQFF. As DNA, the CDR3 is TGTGCCAGCAGTTACGGCGGGGCCTCCTACAATGAGCAGTTCTTC.

J is TRBJ1-2 and V is TRBV30, with D possibly being TRBD1 (6 bases). The V gene lost 4 bases and the J gene lost 5 bases, with 11 bases spanning the gap. This CDR3 is built from 12 residues. Germline CDR1 is GTSNPN and CDR2 is SVGIG (reference sequence). The CDR3 DNA reads as TGTGCCTGGACCTTACAGGGATATGGCTACACCTTC. Translated, it gives CAWTLQGYGYTF.

The chain is built from TRBV18 and TRBJ1-2; 7 bases match TRBD1. Germline trimming cut 7 bases from V and 4 bases from J; bases unmatched to any gene: 9. Germline CDR1 reads KGHSH; CDR2 reads LQKENI. This CDR3 has 14 amino acids. CDR3 amino acids: CASCRDRQFYGYTF. The CDR3 DNA reads as TGTGCCAGCTGCCGGGACAGACAATTCTATGGCTACACCTTC.

This clone was detected only once. The V gene is TRBV7-3, the J gene TRBJ1-2; TRBD1 agrees at 7 bases. Germline V gives CDR1 SGHTA, CDR2 FQGTGA. CDR3 length: 14 amino acids. V lost 5 bases, J lost 3 bases, and 6 bases stayed unmatched. The CDR3 reads CASSVDREYYGYTF. DNA of the CDR3: TGTGCCAGCAGCGTAGACAGGGAGTACTATGGCTACACCTTC.

The chain recombines TRBV5-1 with TRBJ2-7, with D possibly matching TRBD2 (7 bases). The V end lost 0 bases, the J end lost 5 bases, and 12 bases lay between the germline ends. Germline-derived CDR1 and CDR2 are SGHRS and YFSETQ. This CDR3 has 14 residues. CDR3 coding DNA: TGCGCCAGCAGCTTGGGTAGGGGGGGCAACGAGCAGTACTTC. This translates into CASSLGRGGNEQYF.

This clone appeared a single time. The J gene is TRBJ2-7, the V gene TRBV7-2; 8 bases line up with TRBD2. V trimming: 5 bases; J trimming: 9 bases; junction bases outside the gene matches: 6. The CDR3 sequence is 12 residues long. Germline-derived CDR1 and CDR2 are SGHTA and FQGNSA. CDR3 in DNA: TGTGCCAGCAGCCAGACAAGCGGGAGGCAGTACTTC. This translates into CASSQTSGRQYF.

V usage is TRBV7-2 and J usage is TRBJ2-1, with 8 bases matching TRBD2. In germline, CDR1 is SGHTA, CDR2 FQGNSA. This CDR3 comprises 16 residues. With V trimmed by 7 bases and J by 5 bases, 13 bases remained unmatched. CDR3 loop: CASIPPQAGGHNEQFF. For the CDR3, the DNA is TGTGCCAGCATCCCCCCCCAGGCGGGAGGCCACAATGAGCAGTTCTTC.

In its sample, this clone was seen a few times. The chain carries TRBV27 and TRBJ1-5; D is unclear. Germline-derived CDR1 and CDR2 are MNHEY and SMNVEV (reference sequence). The CDR3 loop spans 14 amino acids. V was shortened by 2 bases and J by 4 bases, with 9 bases between the two germline ends. CDR3 sequence reads: CASSLLGENQPQHF. CDR3 bases: TGTGCCAGCAGTTTACTGGGAGAAAATCAGCCCCAGCATTTT.

CDR3 DNA sequence: TGTGCCAGCAGTTTAACTACGGGACTTCTTCTTTACAATGAGCAGTTCTTC. It is translated as CASSLTTGLLLYNEQFF. J is TRBJ2-1 and V is TRBV28, with D tentatively TRBD2 (6 bases). The CDR3 runs to 17 residues. V was pared by 2 bases and J by 4 bases, with 18 bases between. Germline V gene lookup returns CDR1 MDHEN and CDR2 SYDVKM.

The V gene is TRBV28, the J gene TRBJ2-1; D might be TRBD2 (5 bases). The CDR3 spans 16 residues. The V end was cut by 3 bases, the J end by 3 bases, with 15 bases between. The germline gives CDR1 MDHEN, CDR2 SYDVKM. The CDR3 sequence is CASSLRVGVRYNEQFF. DNA of the CDR3: TGTGCCAGCAGTTTGAGAGTGGGAGTCCGCTACAATGAGCAGTTCTTC.

The chain links TRBV5-6 to TRBJ2-2, with TRBD2 as a possible D gene (6 bases). Trimming removed 0 bases from V and 7 bases from J, with 10 bases in between. CDR3 length: 14 residues. Germline V lookup: CDR1 SGHDT, CDR2 YYEEEE. CDR3 amino acids: CASSLEAAGGELFF. The CDR3 DNA follows: TGTGCCAGCAGCTTGGAGGCAGCGGGCGGGGAGCTGTTTTTT.

The rearrangement uses TRBV29-1 and TRBJ1-5; no firm D call. Trimming shortened V by 6 bases and J by 0 bases, and 12 bases separated the two germline ends. The CDR3 contains 14 residues. Germline V gene lookup returns CDR1 SQVTM and CDR2 ANQGSEA. The CDR3: CSVGGPTSNQPQHF. CDR3 in DNA: TGCAGCGTCGGAGGACCGACTAGCAATCAGCCCCAGCATTTT.

CDR3: CSVLDWRLYGYTF. The CDR3 coding sequence is TGCAGCGTATTGGACTGGAGACTCTATGGCTACACCTTC. The gene calls are TRBV29-1 and TRBJ1-2; D not resolved. CDR1 is SQVTM, CDR2 ANQGSEA, per germline. This CDR3 region has 13 residues. The V gene lost 6 bases and the J gene lost 4 bases, with 15 bases spanning the gap.

The gene calls are TRBV29-1 and TRBJ1-3; TRBD1 agrees at 8 bases. The CDR3 consists of 13 residues. J was trimmed by 2 bases and V by 7 bases; bases with no gene match: 4. CDR1 and CDR2 (germline): SQVTM, ANQGSEA. The CDR3, as DNA: TGCAGCGCCGCGGACAGGGCTGGAAACACCATATATTTT. Translation: CSAADRAGNTIYF.

The chain joins TRBV5-1 to TRBJ2-2, with 7 bases aligning to TRBD2. CDR3 length: 15 amino acids. After removal of 4 bases from V and 1 base from J, the junction contained 4 bases not matched to a gene. The germline gives CDR1 SGHRS, CDR2 YFSETQ. This CDR3 reads CASSPASGNTGELFF. DNA for the CDR3: TGCGCCAGCAGCCCCGCTAGCGGGAACACCGGGGAGCTGTTTTTT.

The V and J genes are TRBV5-1 and TRBJ2-7; the D gene is possibly TRBD2 (6 bases). The V end lost 3 bases, the J end lost 7 bases, and 17 bases lay between the germline ends. There are 14 residues in the CDR3. Germline loops: CDR1 SGHRS, CDR2 YFSETQ. As DNA, the CDR3 is TGCGCCAGCAGCTCCGGGACTCCGCCGGATGAGCAGTACTTC. Amino acids: CASSSGTPPDEQYF. The whole variable domain, remainder taken from reference TRBV5-1 and TRBJ2-7, is KAGVTQTPRYLIKTRGQQVTLSCSPISGHRSVSWYQQTPGQGLQFLFEYFSETQRNKGNFPGRFSGRQFSNSRSEMNVSTLELGDSALYLCASSSGTPPDEQYFGPGTRLTVT.

The rearrangement links TRBV7-3 to TRBJ2-2; D is ambiguous. The ends were cut back, 5 bases at V and 3 bases at J, with 7 bases in the middle. The CDR3 consists of 13 residues. Per germline, CDR1 SGHTA and CDR2 FQGTGA. For the CDR3, the DNA is TGTGCCAGCAGCCCCTCTCACACCGGGGAGCTGTTTTTT. Protein product: CASSPSHTGELFF.

J is TRBJ2-5 and V is TRBV11-2; no definite D call. Trimming stripped 1 base from V and 7 bases from J, with 7 bases between. This CDR3 spans 12 amino acids. The germline V gene has CDR1 SGHAT and CDR2 FQNNGV. DNA of the CDR3: TGTGCCAGCAGCTTAGTCCCAGGGACCCAGTACTTC. Its protein product is CASSLVPGTQYF.

The gene calls are TRBV3-1 (or the pseudogene TRBV3-2) and TRBJ1-1; D unclear. Germline V gene data show CDR1 as LGHDT and CDR2 as YNNKEL (reference sequence). This CDR3 contains 12 residues. V was cut by 2 bases and J by 8 bases, with 9 bases left in between. CDR3 nucleotides: TGTGCCAGCAGCCAACATAGAGGGGAAGCTTTCTTT. Protein sequence: CASSQHRGEAFF.

The rearrangement uses TRBV2 and TRBJ2-7, with 10 bases identical to TRBD1. This CDR3 has 13 residues. The germline gives CDR1 SNHLY, CDR2 FYNNEI. J lost 4 bases, V lost 8 bases, and 5 bases had no gene match. CDR3 sequence: CASLWDRGYEQYF. The CDR3 coding sequence is TGTGCCAGCTTGTGGGACAGGGGATACGAGCAGTACTTC.

This chain links TRBV30 with TRBJ1-6; 8 bases are a match to TRBD1. Per the germline V gene, CDR1 is GTSNPN and CDR2 is SVGIG (reference sequence). The CDR3 is 14 amino acids. Trimming cost V 2 bases and J 8 bases; bases outside gene matches: 5. Written as DNA, the CDR3 is TGTGCCTGGAGTACAGGGGGTGATCATTCACCCCTCCACTTT. Amino acids: CAWSTGGDHSPLHF.